This TCR beta chain was profiled in a study of shared clonotypes between healthy human individuals (dated by TCRdb to about 2020). The study in broad terms: The cohort comprised a couple of women and a few men aged 18 to 49 years. For each donor, CD4 naive and CD4 memory were each run on three plates, CD8 naive on two plates, and CD8 memory on one plate. Blood TCR repertoires of five healthy adults were deeply sequenced to estimate repertoire size and the extent of clonotype sharing between individuals. Libraries were prepared and TCR repertoires were sequenced by different laboratories using diverse techniques, in order to increase sequencing depth and limit assay-specific biases. Leukapheresis yielded between about 0.9 and 10 billion PBMCs per donor. Summary of the overall study and its limitations: Pairwise subsampling indicated that sequencing depth was expected to affect the degree of clonotype sharing among donors. The genetic and exposure-history diversity represented was limited by the small number of donors. Sharing across a few donors was observed for approximately 5% of naive CD4, around 3.5% of naive CD8, about 2.5% of memory CD4, and about 0.38% of memory CD8 clonotypes. Only blood was sampled, and tissue TCR repertoires likely differ from those in blood. Rarefaction of sorted-subset datasets indicated incomplete sequencing despite the large sequencing depth. Naive subsets generally had larger estimated clonotype richness than memory subsets did. Compared with non-shared clonotypes, clonotypes shared by all four sorted-subset donors had higher generation probabilities.

Cut back by 4 bases and 3 bases, the V and J ends lie 21 bases apart. Taken from the germline V gene, the CDR1 and CDR2 loops are MGHRA and YSYEKL. Counted from cysteine to phenylalanine, this CDR3 has 17 amino acids. Just CDR3 DNA is preserved here, 51 bases in frame from base 1. Donors were healthy HIV-negative adults with no recently reported acute infections or vaccinations. Every donor was a Caucasian adult residing in Nashville, Tennessee, USA. CD4+ T cells were enriched by magnetic negative selection, after which naive cells were positively selected on CD45RA and the negative fraction was taken as the memory subset. After blood collection by leukapheresis, PBMCs were isolated using Ficoll-Histopaque density gradient centrifugation and then cryopreserved in the vapor phase of liquid nitrogen. Analytical flow cytometry was used to check the purity and quantity of each magnetically sorted T cell population. Genomic DNA was isolated from each sorted fraction and quantified by UV absorbance on a Nanodrop 2000c.

On this clone itself: Its antigen is not yet known. There are no base qualities to consult, and no much larger clone falls within one base.

Using the deep immunoSEQ assay, multiplex PCR amplified TCR CDR3 regions from genomic DNA. Extracted genomic DNA from each cell subset was distributed evenly across all wells of several immunoSEQ 96-well plates, and each plate was treated as a replicate. For sorted subsets, approximately 0.2 ug of genomic DNA, equivalent to some 30,000 T cell genomes, went into each replicate PCR. The purified libraries were quantified using a Qubit 3.0 fluorometer, sized with a Bioanalyzer 2100, and then quantified again using the KAPA Library Quantification kit. Each immunoSEQ 96-well plate was sequenced on its own single-read 150-cycle Illumina NextSeq 550 flow cell. Regarding the original processing steps: Because only junctional sequences without quality scores were contained in the immunoSEQ output, filtering matching that applied to full-length reads could not be performed. Sequences were annotated with PyIR, a Python wrapper for IgBLAST v1.9, using IMGT germline references to assign V/J genes and CDR3. Reads were filtered out if the reads had weak V/J assignments (E-value above 1e-6), no CDR3, stop codons, out-of-frame junctions, or ambiguous translated residues. V3J clonotypes were defined as sequences sharing the same inferred V gene, J gene, and CDR3 amino acid sequence. The percentage overlap between two repertoires was calculated by dividing the number of shared unique clonotypes by the size of the smaller repertoire. RTK rarefaction, the Chao1 estimator, and Recon v2.1 estimates of unobserved clonotypes were used to assess repertoire richness. Generation probabilities were computed with OLGA for all TCRbeta clonotypes obtained by the gDNA method from several donors. The table was pulled from immuneACCESS by TCRdb, which kept in-frame rearrangements only. Such tables lose some clones; where checked, under half of the loss comes from unresolved V genes, and the rest has no known cause. V, J and clone size are those of that table, while D and trimming were read from the DNA. The table for this sample lists roughly 2.5 million clones; more than 90% of them were counted only once. The ten largest make up 0.13% to 0.15% of the sample.

This TCR came from a man between 18 and 29 years old in good health. The source material was naive CD4+ T cells sorted from blood. Per the publication, the cell subset or site label means: CD45RA+ positively selected. This chain joins TRBV4-1 to TRBJ1-2; the D gene is possibly TRBD1, with 5 bases matching. The nucleotide sequence is given as TGCGCCAGCAGCCCGGAAGCAGTCGGGGCAGAACACTATGGCTACACCTTC. It translates to CASSPEAVGAEHYGYTF.